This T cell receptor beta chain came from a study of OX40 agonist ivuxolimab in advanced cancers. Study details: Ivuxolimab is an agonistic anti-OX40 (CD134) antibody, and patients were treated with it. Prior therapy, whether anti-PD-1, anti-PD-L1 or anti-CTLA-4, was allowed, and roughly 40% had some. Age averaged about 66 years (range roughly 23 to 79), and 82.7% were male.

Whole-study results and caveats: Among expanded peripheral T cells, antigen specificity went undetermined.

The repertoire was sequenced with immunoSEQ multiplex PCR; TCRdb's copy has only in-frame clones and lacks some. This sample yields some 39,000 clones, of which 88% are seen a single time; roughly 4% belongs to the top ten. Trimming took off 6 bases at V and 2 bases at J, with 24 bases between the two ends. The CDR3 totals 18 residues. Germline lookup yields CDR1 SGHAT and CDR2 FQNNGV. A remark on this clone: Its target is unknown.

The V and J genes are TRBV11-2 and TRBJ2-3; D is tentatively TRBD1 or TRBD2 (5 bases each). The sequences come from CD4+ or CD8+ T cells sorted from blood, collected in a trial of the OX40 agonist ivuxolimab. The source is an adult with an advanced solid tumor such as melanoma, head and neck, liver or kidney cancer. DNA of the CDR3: TGTGCCAGCAGTCGGACGACCACGGGGCTAGTTTTCACAGATACGCAGTATTTT. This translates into CASSRTTTGLVFTDTQYF.